This T cell receptor (beta chain) stems from a study of T cell changes during pregnancy in multiple sclerosis. Trimming removed 2 bases at V and 1 base at J, with 12 bases between. Germline V gene lookup returns CDR1 SGHRS and CDR2 YFSETQ. The CDR3 has 15 amino acids. This clone was detected only once. Data came from immunoSEQ multiplex PCR; TCRdb stores just in-frame clones and leaves some out. Here the sample spans about 94,000 clones, around 93% being singletons. The chain combines TRBV5-1 with TRBJ1-1; D is ambiguous. The specimen comprised peripheral blood, sampled after pregnancy. This sequence was found in a female donor with multiple sclerosis, enrolled in a pregnancy study. As DNA, the CDR3 is TGCGCCAGCAGCTTTTCGGGAAAAACGAACACTGAAGCTTTCTTT. Amino acids: CASSFSGKTNTEAFF.